The present entry profiles one T cell receptor (beta chain) with its context. The data were obtained in a study of blood T cell repertoires in COVID-19. Looking at the study overall: Material from acute and convalescent COVID-19 was sourced from the United States, Italy and Spain. The analysed material was cDNA or gDNA that came from T cells, B-cell-depleted T cells, or PBMCs.

Authors' analysis steps: Nucleated cell number was recorded as an estimate derived from reference gene primer amplification. Sequencing was performed with immunoSEQ multiplex PCR; in TCRdb, only in-frame clones are kept and a portion is missing. V, J and clone size are those of that table, while D and trimming were read from the DNA. The sample yields around 190,000 clones, about 88% seen once. V lost 5 bases to trimming and J lost 2 bases; unmatched junction nucleotides: 6. The CDR3 has 15 amino acids. The V gene's germline CDR1 is LNHDA and CDR2 SQIVND (reference sequence). The genes are TRBV19 and TRBJ2-5; TRBD2 matches at 9 bases. Sequencing was performed on peripheral blood. This receptor was taken from a human donor in a cohort sampled during active COVID-19. CDR3 nucleotide sequence: TGTGCCAGTAGTGATAGCGGGGGTCTTCAAGAGACCCAGTACTTC. This sequence encodes CASSDSGGLQETQYF.